This T cell receptor (beta chain) was recorded in a study of blood T cell repertoires in COVID-19. Study-wide background: Sites in the United States, Italy and Spain provided acute and convalescent COVID-19 samples.

As processed by the authors: Estimation of nucleated cell counts was performed using reference gene primer amplification. Sequencing was performed with immunoSEQ multiplex PCR; in TCRdb, only in-frame clones are kept and a portion is missing. V and J calls plus clone size are reproduced from that table; the DNA served to infer D and trimming. The sample contains some 320,000 clones, around 85% of which appear only once. Participants were placed into cohorts based on the clinical history they reported. It was within 2 weeks before study entry that exposed participants met a COVID-19 case. The specimen was PBMCs or T cells enriched from blood (not recorded which). The TCR originated in a woman under 40 who had been exposed to COVID-19.

CDR3 bases: TGTGCCAGCAAACATGGAGCGGGACGGGCAACTAATGAAAAACTGTTTTTT. Its translation: CASKHGAGRATNEKLFF. V gene TRBV2 combines with J gene TRBJ1-4, with a weak D call TRBD1 (5 bases). Germline loops: CDR1 SNHLY, CDR2 FYNNEI. The CDR3 contains 17 residues. V lost 7 bases and J 0 bases, leaving 18 bases between the germline ends.